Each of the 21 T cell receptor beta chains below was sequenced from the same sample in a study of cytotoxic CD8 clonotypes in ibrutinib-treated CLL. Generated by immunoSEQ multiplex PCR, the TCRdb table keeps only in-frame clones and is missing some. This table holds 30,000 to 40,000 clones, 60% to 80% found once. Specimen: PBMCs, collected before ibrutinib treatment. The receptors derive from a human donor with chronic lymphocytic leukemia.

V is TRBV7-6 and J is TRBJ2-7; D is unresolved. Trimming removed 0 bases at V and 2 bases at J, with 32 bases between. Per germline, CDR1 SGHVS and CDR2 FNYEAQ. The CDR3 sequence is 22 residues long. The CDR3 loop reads CASSLAPGQPITLGFAPYEQYF. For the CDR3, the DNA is TGTGCCAGCAGCTTAGCGCCGGGTCAGCCTATAACACTGGGTTTCGCCCCCTACGAGCAGTACTTC. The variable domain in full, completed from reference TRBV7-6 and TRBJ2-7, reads GAGVSQSPRYKVTKRGQDVALRCDPISGHVSLYWYRQALGQGPEFLTYFNYEAQQDKSGLPNDRFSAERPEGSISTLTIQRTEQRDSAMYRCASSLAPGQPITLGFAPYEQYFGPGTRLTVT.

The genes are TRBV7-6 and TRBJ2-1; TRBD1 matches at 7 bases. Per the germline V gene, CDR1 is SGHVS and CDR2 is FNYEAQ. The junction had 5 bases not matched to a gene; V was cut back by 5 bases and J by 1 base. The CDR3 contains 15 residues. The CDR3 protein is CASSGQEFSYNEQFF. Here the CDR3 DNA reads TGTGCCAGCAGCGGACAGGAATTTTCCTACAATGAGCAGTTCTTC.

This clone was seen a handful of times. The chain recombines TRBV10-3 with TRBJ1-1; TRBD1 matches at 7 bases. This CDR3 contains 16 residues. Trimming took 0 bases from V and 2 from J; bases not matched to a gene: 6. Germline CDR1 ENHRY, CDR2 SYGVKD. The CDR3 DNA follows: TGTGCCATCAGTGAGTCTGACAGGGAAGTAAACACTGAAGCTTTCTTT. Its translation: CAISESDREVNTEAFF.

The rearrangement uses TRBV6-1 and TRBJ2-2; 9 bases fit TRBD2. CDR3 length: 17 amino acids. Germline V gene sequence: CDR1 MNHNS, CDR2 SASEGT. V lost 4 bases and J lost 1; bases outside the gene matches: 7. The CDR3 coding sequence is TGTGCCAGCAGTGCCCAATTGACTAGCGGGAACACCGGGGAGCTGTTTTTT. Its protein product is CASSAQLTSGNTGELFF.

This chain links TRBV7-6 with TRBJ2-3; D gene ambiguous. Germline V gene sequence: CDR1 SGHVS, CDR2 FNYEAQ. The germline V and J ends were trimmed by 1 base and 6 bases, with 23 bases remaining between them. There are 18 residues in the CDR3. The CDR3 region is CASSLEPGPATIDDTQYF. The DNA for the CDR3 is TGTGCCAGCAGCTTAGAACCTGGGCCGGCGACGATAGACGATACGCAGTATTTT.

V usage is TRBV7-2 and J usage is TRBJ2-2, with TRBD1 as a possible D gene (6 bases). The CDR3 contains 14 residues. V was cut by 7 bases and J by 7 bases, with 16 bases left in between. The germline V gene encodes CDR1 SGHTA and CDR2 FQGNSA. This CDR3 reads CASTLRRDIGELFF. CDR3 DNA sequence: TGTGCCAGCACCCTAAGAAGGGACATCGGGGAGCTGTTTTTT.

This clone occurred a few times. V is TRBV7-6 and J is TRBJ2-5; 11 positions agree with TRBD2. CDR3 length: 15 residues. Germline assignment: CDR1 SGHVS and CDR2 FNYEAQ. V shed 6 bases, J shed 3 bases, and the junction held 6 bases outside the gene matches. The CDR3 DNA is TGTGCCAGCAGACCGGGACTAGCGGTGGAAGAGACCCAGTACTTC. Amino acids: CASRPGLAVEETQYF.

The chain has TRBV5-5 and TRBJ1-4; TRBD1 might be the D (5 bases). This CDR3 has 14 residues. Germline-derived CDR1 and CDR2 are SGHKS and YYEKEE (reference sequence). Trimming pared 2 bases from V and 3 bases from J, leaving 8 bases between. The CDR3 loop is CASSFGGANEKLFF. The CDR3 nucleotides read TGTGCCAGCAGCTTTGGGGGAGCTAATGAAAAACTGTTTTTT.

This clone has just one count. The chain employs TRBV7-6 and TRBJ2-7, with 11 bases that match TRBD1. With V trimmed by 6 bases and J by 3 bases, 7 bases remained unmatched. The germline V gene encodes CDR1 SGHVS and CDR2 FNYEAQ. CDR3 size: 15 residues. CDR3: CASSSPGQGVYEQYF. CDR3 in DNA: TGTGCCAGCAGTTCGCCGGGACAGGGGGTCTACGAGCAGTACTTC.

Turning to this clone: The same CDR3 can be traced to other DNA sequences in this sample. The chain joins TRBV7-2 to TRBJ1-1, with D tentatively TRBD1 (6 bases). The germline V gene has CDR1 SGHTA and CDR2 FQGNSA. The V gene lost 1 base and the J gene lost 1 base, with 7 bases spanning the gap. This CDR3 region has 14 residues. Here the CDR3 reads CASSLGGGNTEAFF. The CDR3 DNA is TGTGCCAGCAGCTTAGGAGGGGGGAACACTGAAGCTTTCTTT.

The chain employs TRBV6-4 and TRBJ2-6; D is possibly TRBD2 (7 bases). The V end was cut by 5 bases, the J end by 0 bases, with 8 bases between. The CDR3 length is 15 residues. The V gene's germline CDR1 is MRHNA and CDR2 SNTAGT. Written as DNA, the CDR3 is TGTGCCAGCAGTAGGGGGGGCTCTGGGGCCAACGTCCTGACTTTC. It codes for CASSRGGSGANVLTF.

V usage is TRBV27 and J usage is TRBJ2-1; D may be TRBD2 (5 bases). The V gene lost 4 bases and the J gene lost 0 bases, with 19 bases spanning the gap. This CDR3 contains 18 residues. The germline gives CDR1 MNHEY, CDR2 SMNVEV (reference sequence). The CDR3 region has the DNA TGTGCCAGCAGTTCTACACGAGGACTTTTGAGCTCCTACAATGAGCAGTTCTTC. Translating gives CASSSTRGLLSSYNEQFF.

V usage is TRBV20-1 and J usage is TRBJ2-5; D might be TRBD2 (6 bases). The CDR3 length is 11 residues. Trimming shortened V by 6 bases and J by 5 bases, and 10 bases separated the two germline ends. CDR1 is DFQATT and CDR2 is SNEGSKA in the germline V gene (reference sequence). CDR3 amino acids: CSAARGETQYF. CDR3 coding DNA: TGCAGTGCCGCTCGGGGGGAGACCCAGTACTTC.

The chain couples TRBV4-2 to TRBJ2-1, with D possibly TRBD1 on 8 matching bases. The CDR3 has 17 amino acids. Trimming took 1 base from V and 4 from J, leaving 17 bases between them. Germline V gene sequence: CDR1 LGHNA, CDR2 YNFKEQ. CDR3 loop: CASSQVGQGAGYNEQFF. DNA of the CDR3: TGTGCCAGCAGCCAAGTAGGACAGGGAGCGGGGTACAATGAGCAGTTCTTC.

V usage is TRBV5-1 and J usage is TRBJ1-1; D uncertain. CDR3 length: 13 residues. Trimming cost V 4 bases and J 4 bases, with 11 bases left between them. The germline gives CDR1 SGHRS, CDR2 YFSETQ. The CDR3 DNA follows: TGCGCCAGCAGCCCGGCCAAGGGCACTGAAGCTTTCTTT. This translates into CASSPAKGTEAFF.

This chain's CDR3 is CASSVTGTGYFTGELFF. In DNA form, the CDR3 reads TGTGCCAGCAGCGTTACCGGGACAGGGTATTTTACCGGGGAGCTGTTTTTT. The chain has TRBV5-6 and TRBJ2-2; 9 bases line up with TRBD1. The CDR3 covers 17 residues. The V segment lost 4 bases and the J segment 5 bases; nucleotides outside the gene matches: 12. Per germline, CDR1 SGHDT and CDR2 YYEEEE.

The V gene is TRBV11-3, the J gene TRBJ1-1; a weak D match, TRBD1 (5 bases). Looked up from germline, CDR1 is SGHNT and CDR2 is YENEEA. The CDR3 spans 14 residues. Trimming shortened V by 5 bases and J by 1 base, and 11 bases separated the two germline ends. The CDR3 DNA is TGTGCCAGCAGCCTGGGAGGGACGAACACTGAAGCTTTCTTT. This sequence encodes CASSLGGTNTEAFF.

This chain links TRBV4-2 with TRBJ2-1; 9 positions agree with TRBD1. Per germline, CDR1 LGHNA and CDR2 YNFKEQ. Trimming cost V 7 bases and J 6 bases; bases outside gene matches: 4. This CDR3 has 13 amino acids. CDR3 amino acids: CASKGQGFNEQFF. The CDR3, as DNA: TGTGCCAGCAAGGGACAGGGCTTCAATGAGCAGTTCTTC.

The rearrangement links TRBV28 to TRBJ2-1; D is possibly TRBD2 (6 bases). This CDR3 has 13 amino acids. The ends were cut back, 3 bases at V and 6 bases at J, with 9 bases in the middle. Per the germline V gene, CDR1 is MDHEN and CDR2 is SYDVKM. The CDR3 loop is CASSLRGSNEQFF. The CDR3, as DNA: TGTGCCAGCAGTTTGCGGGGTAGCAATGAGCAGTTCTTC.

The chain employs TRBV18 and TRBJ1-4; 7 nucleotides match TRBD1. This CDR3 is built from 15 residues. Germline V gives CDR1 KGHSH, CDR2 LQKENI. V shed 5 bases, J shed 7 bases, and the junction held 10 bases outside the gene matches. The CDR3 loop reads CASSSPGQWGEKLFF. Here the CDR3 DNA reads TGTGCCAGCTCATCGCCGGGACAGTGGGGTGAAAAACTGTTTTTT.

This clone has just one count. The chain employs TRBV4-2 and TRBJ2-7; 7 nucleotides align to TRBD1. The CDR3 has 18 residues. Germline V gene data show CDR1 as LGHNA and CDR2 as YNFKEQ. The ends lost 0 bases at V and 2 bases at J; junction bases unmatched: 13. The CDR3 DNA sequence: TGTGCCAGCAGCCAAGATCCCCCCCGCGGACAGGTTACCTACGAGCAGTACTTC. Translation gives CASSQDPPRGQVTYEQYF.